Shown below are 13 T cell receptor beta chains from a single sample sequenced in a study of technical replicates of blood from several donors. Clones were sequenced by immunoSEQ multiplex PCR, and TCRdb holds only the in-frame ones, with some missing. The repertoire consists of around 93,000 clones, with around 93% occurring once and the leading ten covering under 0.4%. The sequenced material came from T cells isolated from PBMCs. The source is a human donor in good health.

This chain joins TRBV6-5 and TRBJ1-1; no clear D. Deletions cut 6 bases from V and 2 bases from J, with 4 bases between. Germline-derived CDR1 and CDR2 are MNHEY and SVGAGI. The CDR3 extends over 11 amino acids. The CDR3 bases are TGTGCCAGCAGGCGTAACACTGAAGCTTTCTTT. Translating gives CASRRNTEAFF.

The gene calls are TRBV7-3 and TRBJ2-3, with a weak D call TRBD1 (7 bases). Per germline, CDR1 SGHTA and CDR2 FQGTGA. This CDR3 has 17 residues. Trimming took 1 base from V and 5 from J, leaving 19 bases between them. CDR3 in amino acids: CASSLNAEGAGEDTQYF. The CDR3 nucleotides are TGTGCCAGCAGCTTAAATGCGGAGGGGGCCGGGGAAGATACGCAGTATTTT.

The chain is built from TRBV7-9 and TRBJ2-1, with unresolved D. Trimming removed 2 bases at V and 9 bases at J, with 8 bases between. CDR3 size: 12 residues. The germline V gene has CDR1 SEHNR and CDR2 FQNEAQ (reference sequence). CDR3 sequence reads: CASSLPVGEQFF. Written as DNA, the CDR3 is TGTGCCAGCAGCTTACCGGTTGGTGAGCAGTTCTTC.

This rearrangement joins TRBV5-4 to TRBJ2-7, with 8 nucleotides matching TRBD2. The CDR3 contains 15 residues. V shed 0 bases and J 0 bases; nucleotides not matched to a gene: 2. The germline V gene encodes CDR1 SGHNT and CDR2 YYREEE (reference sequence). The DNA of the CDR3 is TGTGCCAGCAGCTTGGAACTAGCGGCCTCCTACGAGCAGTACTTC. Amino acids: CASSLELAASYEQYF.

The CDR3 coding sequence is TGTGCCAGCAGCTACGCCGGGACAGGGGGCAGGGGTGAGCAGTTCTTC. Translated: CASSYAGTGGRGEQFF. This chain connects TRBV7-2 to TRBJ2-1; 12 positions agree with TRBD1. After removal of 4 bases from V and 9 bases from J, the junction contained 10 bases not matched to a gene. Germline V gene data show CDR1 as SGHTA and CDR2 as FQGNSA. The CDR3 extends over 16 amino acids.

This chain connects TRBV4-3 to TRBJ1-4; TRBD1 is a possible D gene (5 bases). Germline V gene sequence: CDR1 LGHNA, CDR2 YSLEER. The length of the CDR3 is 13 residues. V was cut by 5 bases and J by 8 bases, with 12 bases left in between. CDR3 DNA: TGCGCCAGCAGCACAGGCGCCTGGGAAAAACTGTTTTTT. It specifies CASSTGAWEKLFF.

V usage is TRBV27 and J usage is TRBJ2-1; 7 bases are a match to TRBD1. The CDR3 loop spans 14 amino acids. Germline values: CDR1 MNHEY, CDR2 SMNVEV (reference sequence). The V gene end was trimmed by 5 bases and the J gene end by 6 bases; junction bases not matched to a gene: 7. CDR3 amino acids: CASSPGQHGNEQFF. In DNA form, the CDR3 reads TGTGCCAGCAGTCCGGGACAGCATGGCAATGAGCAGTTCTTC.

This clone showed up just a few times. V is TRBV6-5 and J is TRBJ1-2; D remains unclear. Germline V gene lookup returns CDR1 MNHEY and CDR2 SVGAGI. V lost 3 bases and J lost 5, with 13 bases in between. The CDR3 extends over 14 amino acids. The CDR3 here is CASSYSEGGYGYTF. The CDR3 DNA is TGTGCCAGCAGTTATAGCGAGGGAGGGTATGGCTACACCTTC.

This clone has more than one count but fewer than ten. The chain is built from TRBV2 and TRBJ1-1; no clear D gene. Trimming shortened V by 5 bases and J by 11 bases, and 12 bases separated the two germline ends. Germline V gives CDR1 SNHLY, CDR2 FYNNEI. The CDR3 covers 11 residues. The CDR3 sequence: CASSTGDMAFF. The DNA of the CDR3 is TGTGCCAGCAGTACCGGGGATATGGCTTTCTTT.

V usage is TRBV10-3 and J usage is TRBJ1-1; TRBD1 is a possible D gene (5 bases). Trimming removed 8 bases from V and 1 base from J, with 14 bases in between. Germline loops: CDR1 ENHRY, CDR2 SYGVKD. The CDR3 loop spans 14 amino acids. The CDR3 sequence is CAIATAGPNTEAFF. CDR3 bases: TGTGCCATCGCGACGGCAGGGCCGAACACTGAAGCTTTCTTT.

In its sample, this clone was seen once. The CDR3: CATSRDPRVNTEAFF. The CDR3 DNA is TGTGCCACCAGCAGAGATCCGAGGGTGAACACTGAAGCTTTCTTT. The gene calls are TRBV15 and TRBJ1-1, with D uncertain. The germline V gene encodes CDR1 LNHNV and CDR2 YYDKDF (reference sequence). The length of the CDR3 is 15 residues. V was shortened by 0 bases and J by 0 bases, with 8 bases between the two germline ends.

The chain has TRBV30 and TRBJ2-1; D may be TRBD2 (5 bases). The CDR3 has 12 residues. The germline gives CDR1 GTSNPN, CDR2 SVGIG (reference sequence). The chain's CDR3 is CAISVTYNEQFF. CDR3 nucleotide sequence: TGTGCTATTAGCGTTACCTACAATGAGCAGTTCTTC.

CDR3 sequence reads: CASSLGGGPGKGQETQYF. CDR3 bases: TGCGCCAGCAGCTTGGGGGGCGGTCCTGGAAAAGGGCAAGAGACCCAGTACTTC. This chain uses TRBV5-1 with TRBJ2-5; D might be TRBD1 (5 bases). The germline V and J ends were trimmed by 0 bases and 2 bases, with 20 bases remaining between them. CDR1 is SGHRS and CDR2 is YFSETQ in the germline V gene. The CDR3 totals 18 residues.